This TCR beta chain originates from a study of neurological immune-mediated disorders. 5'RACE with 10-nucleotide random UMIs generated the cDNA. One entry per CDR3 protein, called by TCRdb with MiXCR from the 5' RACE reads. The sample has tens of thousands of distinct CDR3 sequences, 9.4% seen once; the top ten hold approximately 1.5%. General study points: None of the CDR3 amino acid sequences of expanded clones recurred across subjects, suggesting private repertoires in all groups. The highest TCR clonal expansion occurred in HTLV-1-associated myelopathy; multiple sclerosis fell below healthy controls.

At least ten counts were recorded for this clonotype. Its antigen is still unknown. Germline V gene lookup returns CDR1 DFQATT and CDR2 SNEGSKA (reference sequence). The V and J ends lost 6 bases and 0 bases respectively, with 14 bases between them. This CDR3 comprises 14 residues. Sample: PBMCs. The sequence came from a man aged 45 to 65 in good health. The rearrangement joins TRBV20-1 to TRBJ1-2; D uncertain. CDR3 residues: CSATGGPTNYGYTF. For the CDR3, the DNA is TGCAGTGCCACCGGCGGACCGACTAACTATGGCTACACCTTC.